The clone carrying this T cell receptor beta chain was recorded many times. Its antigen is unknown. Ophthalmopathy patients had moderate-to-severe active disease, CAS ≥3, NOSPECS ≥4, and disease duration under 3 months. Clinical symptoms, serum thyroxine, TRAb, thyroid ultrasound and orbital computed tomography established diagnosis. This entry comes from a study of T cells in Graves' hyperthyroidism and ophthalmopathy. About the research overall: Sampling of peripheral blood happened at initial diagnosis, prior to any treatment. General observations from the study: Blood shared most expanded thyroid clonotypes above 0.001.

V lost 2 bases and J lost 13, with 14 bases in between. CDR1 is DFQATT, CDR2 SNEGSKA, per germline (reference sequence). The CDR3 has 11 amino acids. Amplification of TCR beta CDR3 regions was performed using RNA transcripts as template. Researchers ran a first-round RT-PCR on the TCR CDR3 using the HTBI primer set. TCRdb redid the calling of the multiplex PCR reads with MiXCR, one entry per CDR3 protein. This sample has 500,000 or so distinct CDR3 sequences, with roughly a sixth found just once. The sample was blood. This TCR was recovered from a woman younger than 30 with Graves' ophthalmopathy. This sequence joins TRBV20-1 and TRBJ1-2, with a possible D match to TRBD1 (6 bases). The CDR3 region is CSARNVQGGTF. CDR3 in DNA: TGCAGTGCTAGAAATGTACAAGGGGGCACCTTC.